The next 2 T cell receptor beta chains were all read from a single sample in a study of blood T cell repertoires in COVID-19. Profiled with immunoSEQ multiplex PCR; TCRdb holds only in-frame clones, not every one. Of under 200,000 clones in the sample, roughly 85% were seen once. Sequenced: PBMCs or T cells enriched from blood (not recorded which). The receptors were gathered from a woman in her 70s in a cohort exposed to, infected with or recovered from COVID-19 (not recorded which).

The chain is built from TRBV4-1 and TRBJ1-1; D remains ambiguous. Germline V gene data show CDR1 as MGHRA and CDR2 as YSYEKL. V lost 2 bases and J lost 1, with 8 bases in between. The CDR3 has 14 residues. CDR3 sequence reads: CASSQPHWNTEAFF. Written as DNA, the CDR3 is TGCGCCAGCAGCCAACCCCATTGGAACACTGAAGCTTTCTTT.

The chain uses TRBV2 and TRBJ1-1; D gene unclear. This CDR3 comprises 14 residues. The V gene lost 7 bases and the J gene lost 4 bases, with 16 bases spanning the gap. Germline assignment: CDR1 SNHLY and CDR2 FYNNEI. Here the CDR3 DNA reads TGTGCCAGCAACCGAGTCGGTTACGGCACTGAAGCTTTCTTT. Protein sequence: CASNRVGYGTEAFF.